This T cell receptor (beta chain) was documented in a study of shared clonotypes between healthy human individuals. Using immunoSEQ multiplex PCR, the repertoire was profiled, and TCRdb retains in-frame clones only, with some absent. The sample includes around 600,000 clones, about 96% of them seen just once. The TCR sequence derives from a woman under 40 in good health. The source material was naive CD4+ T cells sorted from blood. Subset described: CD45RA+ positively selected.

The CDR3: CASSDVTVFGNTIYF. The CDR3 nucleotides are TGTGCCAGCAGTGATGTCACAGTTTTTGGAAACACCATATATTTT. This chain links TRBV25-1 with TRBJ1-3, with unresolved D. Trimming cost V 3 bases and J 3 bases, with 12 bases left between them. CDR1 and CDR2 from the germline V gene are MGHDK and SYGVNS. The CDR3 totals 15 residues.